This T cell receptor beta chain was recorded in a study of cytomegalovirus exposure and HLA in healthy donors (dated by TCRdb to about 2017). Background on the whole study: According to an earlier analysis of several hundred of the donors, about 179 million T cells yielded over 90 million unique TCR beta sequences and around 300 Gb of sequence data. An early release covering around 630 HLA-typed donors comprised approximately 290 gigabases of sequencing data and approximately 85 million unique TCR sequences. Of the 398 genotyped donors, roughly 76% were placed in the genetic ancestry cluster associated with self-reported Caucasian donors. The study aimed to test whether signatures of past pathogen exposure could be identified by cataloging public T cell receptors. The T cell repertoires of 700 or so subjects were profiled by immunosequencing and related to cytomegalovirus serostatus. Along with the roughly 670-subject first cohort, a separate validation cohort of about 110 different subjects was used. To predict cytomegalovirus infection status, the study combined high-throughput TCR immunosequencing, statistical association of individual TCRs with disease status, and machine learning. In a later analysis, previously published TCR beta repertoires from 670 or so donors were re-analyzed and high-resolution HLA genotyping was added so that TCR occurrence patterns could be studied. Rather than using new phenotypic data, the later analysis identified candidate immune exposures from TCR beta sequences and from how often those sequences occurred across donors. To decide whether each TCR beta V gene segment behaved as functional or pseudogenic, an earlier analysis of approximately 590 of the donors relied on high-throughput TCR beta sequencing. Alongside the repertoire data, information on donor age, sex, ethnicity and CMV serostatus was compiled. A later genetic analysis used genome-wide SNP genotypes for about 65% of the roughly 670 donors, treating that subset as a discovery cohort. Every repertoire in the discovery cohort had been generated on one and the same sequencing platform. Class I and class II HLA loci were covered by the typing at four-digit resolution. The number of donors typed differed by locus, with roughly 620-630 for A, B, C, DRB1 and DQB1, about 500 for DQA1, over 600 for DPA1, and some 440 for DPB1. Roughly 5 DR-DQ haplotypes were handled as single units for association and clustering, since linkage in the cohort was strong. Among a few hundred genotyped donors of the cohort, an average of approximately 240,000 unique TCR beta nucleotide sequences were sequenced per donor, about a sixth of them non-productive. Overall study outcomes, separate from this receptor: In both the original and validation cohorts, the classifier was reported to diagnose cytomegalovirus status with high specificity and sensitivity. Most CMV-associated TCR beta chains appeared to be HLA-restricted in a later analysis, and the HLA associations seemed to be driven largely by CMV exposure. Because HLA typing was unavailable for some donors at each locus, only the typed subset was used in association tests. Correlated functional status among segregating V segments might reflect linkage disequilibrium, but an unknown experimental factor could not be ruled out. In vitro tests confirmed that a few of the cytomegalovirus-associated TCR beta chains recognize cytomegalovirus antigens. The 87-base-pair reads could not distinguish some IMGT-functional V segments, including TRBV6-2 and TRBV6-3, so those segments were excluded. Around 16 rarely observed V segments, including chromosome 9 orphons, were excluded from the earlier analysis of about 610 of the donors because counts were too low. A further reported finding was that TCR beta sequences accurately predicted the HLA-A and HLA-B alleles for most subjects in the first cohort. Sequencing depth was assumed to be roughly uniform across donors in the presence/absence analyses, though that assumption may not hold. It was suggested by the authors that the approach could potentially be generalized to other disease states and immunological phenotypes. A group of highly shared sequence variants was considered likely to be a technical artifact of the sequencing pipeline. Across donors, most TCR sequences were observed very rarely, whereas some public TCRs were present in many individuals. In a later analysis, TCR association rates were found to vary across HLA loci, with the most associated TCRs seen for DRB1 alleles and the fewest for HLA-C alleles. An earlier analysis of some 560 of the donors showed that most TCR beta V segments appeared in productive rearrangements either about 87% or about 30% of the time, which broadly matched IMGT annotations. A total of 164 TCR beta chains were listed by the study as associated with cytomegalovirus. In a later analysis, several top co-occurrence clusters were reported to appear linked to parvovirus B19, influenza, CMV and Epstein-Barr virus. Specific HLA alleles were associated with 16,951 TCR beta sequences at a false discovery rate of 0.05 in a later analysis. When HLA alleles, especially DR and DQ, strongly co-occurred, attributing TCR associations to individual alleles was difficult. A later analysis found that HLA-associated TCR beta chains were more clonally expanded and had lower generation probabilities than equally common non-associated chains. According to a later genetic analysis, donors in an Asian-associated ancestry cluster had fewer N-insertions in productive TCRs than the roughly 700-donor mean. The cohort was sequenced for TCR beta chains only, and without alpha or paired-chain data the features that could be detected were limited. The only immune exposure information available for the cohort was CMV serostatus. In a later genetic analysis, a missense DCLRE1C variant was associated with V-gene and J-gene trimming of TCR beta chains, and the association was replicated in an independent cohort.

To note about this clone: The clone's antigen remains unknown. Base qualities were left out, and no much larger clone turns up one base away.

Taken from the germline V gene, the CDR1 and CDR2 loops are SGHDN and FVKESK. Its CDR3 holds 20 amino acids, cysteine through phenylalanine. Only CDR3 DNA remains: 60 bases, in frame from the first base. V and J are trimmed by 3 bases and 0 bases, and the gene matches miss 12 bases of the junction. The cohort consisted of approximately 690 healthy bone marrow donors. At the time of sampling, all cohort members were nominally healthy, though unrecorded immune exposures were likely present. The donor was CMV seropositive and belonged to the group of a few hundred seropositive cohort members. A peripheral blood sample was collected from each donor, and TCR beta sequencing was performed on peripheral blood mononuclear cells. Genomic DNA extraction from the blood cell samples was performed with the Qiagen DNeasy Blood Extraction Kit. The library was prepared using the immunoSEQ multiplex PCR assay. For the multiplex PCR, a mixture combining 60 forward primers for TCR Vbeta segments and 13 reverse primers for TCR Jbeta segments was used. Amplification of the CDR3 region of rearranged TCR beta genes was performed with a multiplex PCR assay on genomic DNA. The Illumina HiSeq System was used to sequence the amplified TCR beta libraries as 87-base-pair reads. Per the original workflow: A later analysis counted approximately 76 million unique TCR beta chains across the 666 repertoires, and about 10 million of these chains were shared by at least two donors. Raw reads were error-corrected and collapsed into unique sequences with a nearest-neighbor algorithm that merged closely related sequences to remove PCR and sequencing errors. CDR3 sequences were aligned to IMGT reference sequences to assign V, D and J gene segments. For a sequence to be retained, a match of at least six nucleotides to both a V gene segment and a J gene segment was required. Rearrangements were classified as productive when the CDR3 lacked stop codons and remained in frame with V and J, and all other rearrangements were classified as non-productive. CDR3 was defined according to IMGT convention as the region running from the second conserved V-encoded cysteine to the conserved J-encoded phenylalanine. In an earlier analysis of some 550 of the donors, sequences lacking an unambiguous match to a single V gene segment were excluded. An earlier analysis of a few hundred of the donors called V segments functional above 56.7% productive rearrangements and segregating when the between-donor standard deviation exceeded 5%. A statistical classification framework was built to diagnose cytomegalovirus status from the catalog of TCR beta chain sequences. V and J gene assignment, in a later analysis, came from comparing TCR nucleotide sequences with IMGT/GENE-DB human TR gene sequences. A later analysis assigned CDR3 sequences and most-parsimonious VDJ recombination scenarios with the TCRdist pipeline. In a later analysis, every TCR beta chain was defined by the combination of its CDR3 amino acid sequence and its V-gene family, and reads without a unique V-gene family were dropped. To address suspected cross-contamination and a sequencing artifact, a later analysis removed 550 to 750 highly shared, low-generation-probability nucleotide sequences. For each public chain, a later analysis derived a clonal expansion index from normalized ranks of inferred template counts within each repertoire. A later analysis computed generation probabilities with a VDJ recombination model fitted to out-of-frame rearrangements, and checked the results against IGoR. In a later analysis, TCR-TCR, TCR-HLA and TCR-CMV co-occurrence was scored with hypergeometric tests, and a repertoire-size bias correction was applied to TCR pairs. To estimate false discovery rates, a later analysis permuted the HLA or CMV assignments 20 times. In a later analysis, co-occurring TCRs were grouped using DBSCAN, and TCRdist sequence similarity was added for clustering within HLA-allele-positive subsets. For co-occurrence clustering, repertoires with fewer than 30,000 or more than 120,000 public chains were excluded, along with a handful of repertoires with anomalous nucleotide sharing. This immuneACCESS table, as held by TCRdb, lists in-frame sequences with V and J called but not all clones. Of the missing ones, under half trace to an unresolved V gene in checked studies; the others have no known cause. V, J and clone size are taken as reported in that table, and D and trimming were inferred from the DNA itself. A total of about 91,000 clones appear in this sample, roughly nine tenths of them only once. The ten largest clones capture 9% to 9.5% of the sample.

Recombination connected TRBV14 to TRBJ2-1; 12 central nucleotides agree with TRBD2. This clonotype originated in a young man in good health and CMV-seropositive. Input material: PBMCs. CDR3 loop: CASSHGTSGFLSSSYNEQFF. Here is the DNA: TGTGCCAGCAGCCATGGGACTAGCGGGTTTTTAAGCTCCTCCTACAATGAGCAGTTCTTC.